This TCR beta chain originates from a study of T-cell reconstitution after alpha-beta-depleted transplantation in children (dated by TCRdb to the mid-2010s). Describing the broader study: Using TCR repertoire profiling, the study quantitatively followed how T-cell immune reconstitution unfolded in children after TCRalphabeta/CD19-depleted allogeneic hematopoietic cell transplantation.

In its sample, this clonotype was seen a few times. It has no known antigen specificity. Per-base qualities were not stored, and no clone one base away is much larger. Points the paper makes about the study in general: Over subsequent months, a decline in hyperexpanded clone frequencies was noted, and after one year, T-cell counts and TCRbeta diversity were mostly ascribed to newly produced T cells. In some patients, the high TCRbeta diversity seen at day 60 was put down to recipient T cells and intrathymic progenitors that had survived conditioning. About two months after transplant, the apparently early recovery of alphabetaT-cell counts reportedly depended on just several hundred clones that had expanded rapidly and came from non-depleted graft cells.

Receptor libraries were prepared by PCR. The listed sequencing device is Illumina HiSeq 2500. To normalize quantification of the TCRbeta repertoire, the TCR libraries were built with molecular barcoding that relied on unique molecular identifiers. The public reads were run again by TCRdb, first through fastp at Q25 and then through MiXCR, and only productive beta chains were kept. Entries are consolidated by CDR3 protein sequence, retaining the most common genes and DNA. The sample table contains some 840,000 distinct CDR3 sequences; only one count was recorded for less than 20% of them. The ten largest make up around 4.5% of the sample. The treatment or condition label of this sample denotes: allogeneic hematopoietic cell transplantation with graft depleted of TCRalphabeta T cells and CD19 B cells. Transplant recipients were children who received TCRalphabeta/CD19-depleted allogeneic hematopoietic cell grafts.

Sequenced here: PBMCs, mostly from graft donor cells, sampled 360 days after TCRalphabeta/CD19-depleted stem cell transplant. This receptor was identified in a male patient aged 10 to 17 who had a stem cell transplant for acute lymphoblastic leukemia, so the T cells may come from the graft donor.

The CDR3 amino acid sequence is: CASSLGATGGYEQYF. The DNA sequence is TGTGCCAGCAGCTTAGGGGCGACAGGGGGCTACGAGCAGTACTTC. The chain joins TRBV11-2 to TRBJ2-7; 9 bases in the junction line up with TRBD1. The germline V gene gives CDR1 as SGHAT and CDR2 as FQNNGV. The CDR3, from cysteine to phenylalanine, totals 15 residues. Only the CDR3 DNA stays, 45 bases, in frame from base 1. Here V drops 1 base and J drops 3 bases, and the junction holds 4 bases not matched to any gene.